The entry that follows covers one T cell receptor beta chain sequence. Antigen: not known. The sample originates from a study of cytomegalovirus exposure and HLA in healthy donors. The CDR3 runs 15 residues. After removal of 5 bases from V and 8 bases from J, the junction contained 14 bases not matched to a gene. Germline loops: CDR1 MNHNS, CDR2 SASEGT. Overall study results and limits: Some public TCRs appeared in many individuals, while most sequences were rare. Equally common other TCR beta chains were less clonally expanded than HLA-associated ones, a later analysis found.

Researchers ran the PCR with 60 Vbeta and 13 Jbeta primers. The data were produced by immunoSEQ multiplex PCR, yet TCRdb's version contains in-frame clones alone and is incomplete. The sample consists of around 160,000 clones, roughly 79% of them appearing once. Sequences were obtained from PBMCs. The J gene is TRBJ1-2, the V gene TRBV6-1; 7 bases map to TRBD1. The receptor was derived from a woman in her thirties or forties in good health and CMV-seropositive. CDR3 coding DNA: TGTGCCAGCAGTACCACCGGACAGGTTCCAGGCGGCTACACCTTC. Its protein product is CASSTTGQVPGGYTF.